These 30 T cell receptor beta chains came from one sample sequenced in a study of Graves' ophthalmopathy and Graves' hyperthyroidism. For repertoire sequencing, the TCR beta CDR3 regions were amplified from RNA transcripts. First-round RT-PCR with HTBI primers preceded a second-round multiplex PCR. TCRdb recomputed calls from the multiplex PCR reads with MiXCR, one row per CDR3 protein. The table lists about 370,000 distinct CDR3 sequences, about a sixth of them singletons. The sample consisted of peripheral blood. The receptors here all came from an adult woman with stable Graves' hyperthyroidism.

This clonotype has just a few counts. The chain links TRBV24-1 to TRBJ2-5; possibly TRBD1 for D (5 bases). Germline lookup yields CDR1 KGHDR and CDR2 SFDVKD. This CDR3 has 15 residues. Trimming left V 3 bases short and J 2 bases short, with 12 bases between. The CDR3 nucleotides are TGTGCCACCAGTGATGCTGAGACAGATCAAGAGACCCAGTACTTC. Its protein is CATSDAETDQETQYF.

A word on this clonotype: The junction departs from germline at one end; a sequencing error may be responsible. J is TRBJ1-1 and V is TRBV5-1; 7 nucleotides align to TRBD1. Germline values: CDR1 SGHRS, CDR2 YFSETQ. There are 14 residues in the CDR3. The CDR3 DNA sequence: TGCGCCAGCAGTAATGACAGGGCTCCCACTGAATCTTTCTTT. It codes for CASSNDRAPTESFF.

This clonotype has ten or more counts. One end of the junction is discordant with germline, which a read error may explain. CDR3 loop: CASSPRGLNTEACF. As DNA, the CDR3 is TGTGCCAGCAGCCCTCGGGGGTTGAACACTGAAGCTTGCTTT. This rearrangement joins TRBV28 to TRBJ1-1, with a possible D match to TRBD1 (5 bases). The length of the CDR3 is 14 residues. Per germline, CDR1 MDHEN and CDR2 SYDVKM.

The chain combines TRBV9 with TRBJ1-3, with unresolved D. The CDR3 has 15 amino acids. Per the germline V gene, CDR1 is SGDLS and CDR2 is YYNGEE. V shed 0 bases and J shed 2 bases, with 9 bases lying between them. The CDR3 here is CASSVDPGAGNTIYF. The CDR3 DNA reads TGTGCCAGCAGCGTAGATCCAGGCGCTGGAAACACCATATATTTT.

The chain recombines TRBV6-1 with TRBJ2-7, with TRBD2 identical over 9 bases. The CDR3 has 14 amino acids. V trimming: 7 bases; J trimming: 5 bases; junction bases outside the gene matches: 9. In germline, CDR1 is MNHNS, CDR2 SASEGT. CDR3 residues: CASIRSGGNDEQYF. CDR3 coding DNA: TGTGCCAGCATTCGAAGCGGGGGGAACGACGAGCAGTACTTC.

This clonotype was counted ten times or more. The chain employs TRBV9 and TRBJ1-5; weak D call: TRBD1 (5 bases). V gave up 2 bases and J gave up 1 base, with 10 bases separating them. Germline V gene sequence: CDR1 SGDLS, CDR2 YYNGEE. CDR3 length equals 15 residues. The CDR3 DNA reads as TGTGCCAGCAGCGTCTCCGGGGGGAGCAATCAGCCCCAGCATTTT. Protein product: CASSVSGGSNQPQHF.

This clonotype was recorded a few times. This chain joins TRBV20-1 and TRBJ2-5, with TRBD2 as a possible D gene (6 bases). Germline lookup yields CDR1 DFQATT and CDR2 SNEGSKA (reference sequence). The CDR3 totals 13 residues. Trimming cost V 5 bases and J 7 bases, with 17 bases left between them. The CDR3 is CSAPPGVGGTQYF. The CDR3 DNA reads TGCAGTGCTCCGCCGGGGGTAGGAGGGACCCAGTACTTC.

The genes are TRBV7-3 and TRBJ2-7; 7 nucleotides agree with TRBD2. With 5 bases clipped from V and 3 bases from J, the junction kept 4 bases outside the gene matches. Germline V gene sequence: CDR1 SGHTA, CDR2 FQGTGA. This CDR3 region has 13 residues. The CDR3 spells CASSQGGFYEQYF. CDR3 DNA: TGTGCCAGCAGCCAGGGAGGGTTCTACGAGCAGTACTTC.

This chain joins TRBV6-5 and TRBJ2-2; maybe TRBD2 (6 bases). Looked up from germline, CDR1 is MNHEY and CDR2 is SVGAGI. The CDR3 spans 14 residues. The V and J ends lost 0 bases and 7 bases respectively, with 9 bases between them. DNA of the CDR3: TGTGCCAGCAGTTACTCGAGCGGGTACGGGGAGCTGTTTTTT. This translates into CASSYSSGYGELFF.

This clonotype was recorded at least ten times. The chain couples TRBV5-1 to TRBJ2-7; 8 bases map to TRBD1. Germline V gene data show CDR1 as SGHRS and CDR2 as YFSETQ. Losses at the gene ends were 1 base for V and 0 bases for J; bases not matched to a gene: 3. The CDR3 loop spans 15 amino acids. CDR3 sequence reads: CASSLRTGGSYEQYF. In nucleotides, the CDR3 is TGCGCCAGCAGCTTGCGTACAGGGGGCTCCTACGAGCAGTACTTC.

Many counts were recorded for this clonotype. DNA of the CDR3: TGTGCCACCAGTGATACACGACAGGGCGATGGCTACACCTTC. Amino acid sequence: CATSDTRQGDGYTF. This chain connects TRBV24-1 to TRBJ1-2; 7 nucleotides match TRBD1. V lost 3 bases and J lost 6; bases outside the gene matches: 6. The CDR3 sequence is 14 residues long. The V gene's germline CDR1 is KGHDR and CDR2 SFDVKD.

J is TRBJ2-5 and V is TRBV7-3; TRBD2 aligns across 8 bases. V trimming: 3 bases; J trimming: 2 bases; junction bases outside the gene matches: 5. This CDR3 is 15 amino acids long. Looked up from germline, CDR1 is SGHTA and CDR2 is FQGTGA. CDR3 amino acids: CASSLGGGFQETQYF. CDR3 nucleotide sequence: TGTGCCAGCAGCTTGGGCGGGGGGTTTCAAGAGACCCAGTACTTC. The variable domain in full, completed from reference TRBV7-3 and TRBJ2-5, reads GAGVSQTPSNKVTEKGKYVELRCDPISGHTALYWYRQSLGQGPEFLIYFQGTGAADDSGLPNDRFFAVRPEGSVSTLKIQRTERGDSAVYLCASSLGGGFQETQYFGPGTRLLVL.

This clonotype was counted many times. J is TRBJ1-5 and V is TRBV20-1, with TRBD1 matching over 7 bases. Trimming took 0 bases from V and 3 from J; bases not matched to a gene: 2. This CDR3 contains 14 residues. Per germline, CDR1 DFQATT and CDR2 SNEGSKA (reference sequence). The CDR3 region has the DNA TGCAGTGCTAGAGACGGGACAGTCAATCAGCCCCAGCATTTT. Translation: CSARDGTVNQPQHF.

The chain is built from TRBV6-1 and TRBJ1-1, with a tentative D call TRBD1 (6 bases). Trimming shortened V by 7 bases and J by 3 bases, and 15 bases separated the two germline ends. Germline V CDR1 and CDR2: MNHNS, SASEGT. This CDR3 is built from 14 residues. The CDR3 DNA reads TGTGCCAGCAATGTCTACAGGGAAGACACTGAAGCTTTCTTT. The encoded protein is CASNVYREDTEAFF.

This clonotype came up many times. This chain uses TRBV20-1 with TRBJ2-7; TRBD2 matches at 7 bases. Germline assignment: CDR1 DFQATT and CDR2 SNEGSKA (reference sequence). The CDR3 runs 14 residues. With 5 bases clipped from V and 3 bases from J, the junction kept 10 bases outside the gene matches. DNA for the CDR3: TGCAGTGCTCTGCCGGGGACTATACGCTACGAGCAGTACTTC. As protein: CSALPGTIRYEQYF.

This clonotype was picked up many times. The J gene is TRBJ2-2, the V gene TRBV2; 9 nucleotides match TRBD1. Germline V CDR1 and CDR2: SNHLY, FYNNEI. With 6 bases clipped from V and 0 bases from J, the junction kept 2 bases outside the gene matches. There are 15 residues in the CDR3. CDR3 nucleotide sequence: TGTGCCAGCAGCCGACAGGGGGCGAACACCGGGGAGCTGTTTTTT. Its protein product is CASSRQGANTGELFF.

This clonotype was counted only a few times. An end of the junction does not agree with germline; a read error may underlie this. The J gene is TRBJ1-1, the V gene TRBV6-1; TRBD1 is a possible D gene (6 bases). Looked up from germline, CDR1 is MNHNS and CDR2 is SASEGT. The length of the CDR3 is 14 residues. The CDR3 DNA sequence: TGTGCCAGCAGGGAAGGGACACTGAACACTGAAGCTTTCTTT. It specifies CASREGTLNTEAFF.

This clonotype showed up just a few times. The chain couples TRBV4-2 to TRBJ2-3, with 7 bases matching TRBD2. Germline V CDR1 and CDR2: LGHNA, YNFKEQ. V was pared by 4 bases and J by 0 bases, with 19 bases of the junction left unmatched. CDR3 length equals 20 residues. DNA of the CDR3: TGTGCCAGCAGCCCCTTGTTCCGGGACTACAAGGTACCGAGCACAGATACGCAGTATTTT. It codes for CASSPLFRDYKVPSTDTQYF.

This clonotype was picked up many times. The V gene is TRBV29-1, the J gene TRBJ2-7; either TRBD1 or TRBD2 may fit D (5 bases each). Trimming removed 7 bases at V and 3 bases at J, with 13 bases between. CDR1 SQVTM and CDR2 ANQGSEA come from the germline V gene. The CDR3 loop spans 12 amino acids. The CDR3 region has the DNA TGCAGCGCCGAGACAGCGGACTACGAGCAGTACTTC. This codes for CSAETADYEQYF.

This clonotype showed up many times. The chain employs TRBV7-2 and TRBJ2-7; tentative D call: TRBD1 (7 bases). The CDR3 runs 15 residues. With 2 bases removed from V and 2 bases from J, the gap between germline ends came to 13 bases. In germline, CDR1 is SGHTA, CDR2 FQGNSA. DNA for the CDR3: TGTGCCAGCAGCTTATGGCAGGGGGGTGCCTACGAGCAGTACTTC. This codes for CASSLWQGGAYEQYF.

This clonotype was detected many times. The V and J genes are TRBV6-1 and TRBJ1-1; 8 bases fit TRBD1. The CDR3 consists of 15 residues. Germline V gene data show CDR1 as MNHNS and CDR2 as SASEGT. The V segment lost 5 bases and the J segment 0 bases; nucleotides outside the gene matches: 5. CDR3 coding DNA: TGTGCCAGCAGTCGGGAGACAGGGGTGAACACTGAAGCTTTCTTT. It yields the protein CASSRETGVNTEAFF.

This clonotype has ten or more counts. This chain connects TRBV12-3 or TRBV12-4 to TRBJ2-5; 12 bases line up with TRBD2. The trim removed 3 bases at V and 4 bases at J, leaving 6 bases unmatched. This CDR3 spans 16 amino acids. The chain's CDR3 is CASSLTSGSVIETQYF. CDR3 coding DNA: TGTGCCAGCAGTTTGACTAGCGGGAGCGTCATAGAGACCCAGTACTTC.

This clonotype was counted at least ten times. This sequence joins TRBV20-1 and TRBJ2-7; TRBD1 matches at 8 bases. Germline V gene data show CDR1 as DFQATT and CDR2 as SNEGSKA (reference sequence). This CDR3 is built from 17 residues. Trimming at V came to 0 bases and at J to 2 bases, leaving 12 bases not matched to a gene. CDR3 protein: CSARDLPTGEKTYEQYF. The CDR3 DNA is TGCAGTGCTAGAGATCTTCCGACAGGGGAAAAGACCTACGAGCAGTACTTC.

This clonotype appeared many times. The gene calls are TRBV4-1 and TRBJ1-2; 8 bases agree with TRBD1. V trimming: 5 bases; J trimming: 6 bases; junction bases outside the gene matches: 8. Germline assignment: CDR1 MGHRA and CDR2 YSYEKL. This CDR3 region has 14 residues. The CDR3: CASSKDRVAHGYTF. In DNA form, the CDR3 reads TGCGCCAGCAGCAAGGACAGGGTAGCCCATGGCTACACCTTC.

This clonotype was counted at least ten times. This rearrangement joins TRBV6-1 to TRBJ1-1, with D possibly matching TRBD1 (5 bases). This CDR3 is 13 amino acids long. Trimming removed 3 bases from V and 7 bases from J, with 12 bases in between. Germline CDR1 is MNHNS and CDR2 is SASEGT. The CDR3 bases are TGTGCCAGCAGTGACCGCAGGGCCGGTGAAGCTTTCTTT. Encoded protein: CASSDRRAGEAFF.

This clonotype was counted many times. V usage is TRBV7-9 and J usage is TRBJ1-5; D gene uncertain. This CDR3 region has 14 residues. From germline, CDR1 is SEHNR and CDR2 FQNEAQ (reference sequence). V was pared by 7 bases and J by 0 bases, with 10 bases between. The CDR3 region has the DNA TGTGCCAGCACCCAGTCGTATAGCAATCAGCCCCAGCATTTT. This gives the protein CASTQSYSNQPQHF.

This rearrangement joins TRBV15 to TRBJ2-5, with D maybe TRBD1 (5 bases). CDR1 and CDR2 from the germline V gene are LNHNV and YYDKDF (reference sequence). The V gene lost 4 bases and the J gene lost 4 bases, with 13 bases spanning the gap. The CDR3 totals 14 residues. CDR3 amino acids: CATSTAGLLETQYF. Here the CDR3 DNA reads TGTGCCACCAGCACGGCAGGGTTGCTAGAGACCCAGTACTTC.

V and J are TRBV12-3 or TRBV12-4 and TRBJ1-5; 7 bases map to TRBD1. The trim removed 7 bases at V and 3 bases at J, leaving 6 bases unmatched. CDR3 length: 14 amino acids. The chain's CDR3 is CASTEGTVNQPQHF. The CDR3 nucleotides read TGTGCCAGCACCGAAGGGACAGTCAATCAGCCCCAGCATTTT.

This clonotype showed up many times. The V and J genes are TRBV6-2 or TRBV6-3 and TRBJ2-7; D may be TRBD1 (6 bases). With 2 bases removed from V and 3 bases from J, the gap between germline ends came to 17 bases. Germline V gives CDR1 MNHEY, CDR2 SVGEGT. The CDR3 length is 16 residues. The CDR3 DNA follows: TGTGCCAGCAGTTACCCCCCCGGGACACTGATCTACGAGCAGTACTTC. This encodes CASSYPPGTLIYEQYF.

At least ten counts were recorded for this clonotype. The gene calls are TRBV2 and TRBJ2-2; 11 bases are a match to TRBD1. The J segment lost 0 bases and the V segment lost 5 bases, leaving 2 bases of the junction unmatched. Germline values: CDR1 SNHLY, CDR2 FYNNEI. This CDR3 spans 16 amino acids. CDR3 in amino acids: CASSWTGGANTGELFF. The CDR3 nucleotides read TGTGCCAGCAGTTGGACAGGGGGCGCGAACACCGGGGAGCTGTTTTTT.